What follows describes a single T cell receptor beta chain. The CDR3 spans 16 residues. Germline CDR1 SGHKS, CDR2 YYEKEE (reference sequence). For both chains, the TCRalpha and TCRbeta cDNA went through two nested PCRs of approximately 16 and 9 cycles. No DNA is given; TCRdb re-called the 5' RACE reads and lists each CDR3 protein once. The sample totals 110,000 or so distinct CDR3 sequences. The entry originates in a study of monozygotic twins with inflammatory bowel disease. Sequences were obtained from blood. The J gene is TRBJ2-3, the V gene TRBV5-5; TCRdb names TRBD1, which stays unverified in the absence of DNA. The sequence was collected from a human donor with ulcerative colitis or Crohn's disease, or a healthy co-twin of an affected twin (not recorded which). The CDR3 loop is CASSRTGEIWTDTQYF.